This TCR delta chain was observed in a study of intestinal T cells in coeliac disease. About the research overall: TRG cohort coeliac patients averaged 16.0 years; controls averaged about 50.

Study-wide results and limits: All 22 biopsies were correctly classified by TRD kmer clustering. Multiple copies of a CDR3 amino acid sequence may be PCR duplicates.

The bulk TRD library came from roughly 0.15 ug of biopsy DNA amplified with BIOMED-2 primers. TCRdb re-called clones from the multiplex PCR reads via CATT. The sample shows about 1,500 delta-chain clones, roughly 69% of them seen only once. Notes on this clone: Its specificity is not known. This likely traces to a read error, being one base from a far larger clone.

For each case, the template was genomic DNA from ten roughly 4.7-µm formalin-fixed paraffin-embedded scrolls. Surplus diagnostic duodenal biopsies, formalin-fixed and paraffin-embedded, were fully anonymised and used. V shed 5 bases and J 0 bases; nucleotides not matched to a gene: 12. Germline CDR1 reads TVYSNPD; CDR2 reads GDNSRS (reference sequence). The CDR3 sequence is 15 residues long. The sample consisted of a duodenal biopsy. This rearrangement joins TRDV3 to TRDJ1; 7 bases match TRDD3. The receptor comes from a human donor with celiac disease. CDR3 in amino acids: CAILSGGPYTDKLIF. CDR3 nucleotide sequence: TGTGCCATCCTATCTGGGGGTCCGTACACCGATAAACTCATCTTT.